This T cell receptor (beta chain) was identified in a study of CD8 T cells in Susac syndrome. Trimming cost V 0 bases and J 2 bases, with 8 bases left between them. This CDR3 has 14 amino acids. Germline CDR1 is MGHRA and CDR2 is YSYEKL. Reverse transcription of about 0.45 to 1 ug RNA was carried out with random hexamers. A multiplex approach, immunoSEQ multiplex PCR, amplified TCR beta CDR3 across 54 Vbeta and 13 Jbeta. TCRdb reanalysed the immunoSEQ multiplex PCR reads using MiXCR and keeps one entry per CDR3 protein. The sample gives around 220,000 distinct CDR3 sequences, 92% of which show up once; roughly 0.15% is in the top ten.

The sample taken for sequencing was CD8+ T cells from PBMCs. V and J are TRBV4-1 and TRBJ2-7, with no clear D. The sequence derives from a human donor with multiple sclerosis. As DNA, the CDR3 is TGCGCCAGCAGCCAAGAATGGCTAGCCTACGAGCAGTACTTC. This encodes CASSQEWLAYEQYF.